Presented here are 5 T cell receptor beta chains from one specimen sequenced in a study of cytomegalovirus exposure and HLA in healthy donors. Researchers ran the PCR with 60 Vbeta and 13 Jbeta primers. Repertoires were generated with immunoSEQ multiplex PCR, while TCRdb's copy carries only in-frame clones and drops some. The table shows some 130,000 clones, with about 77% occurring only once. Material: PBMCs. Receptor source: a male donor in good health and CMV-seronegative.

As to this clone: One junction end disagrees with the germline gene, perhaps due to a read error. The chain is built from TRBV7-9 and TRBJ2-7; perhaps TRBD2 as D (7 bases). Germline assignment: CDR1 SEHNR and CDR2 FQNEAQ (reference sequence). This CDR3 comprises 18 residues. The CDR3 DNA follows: TGTTCCAGCAGCTTAGACTCTCACAGGGCGGGAGTGCCCTACGAGCAGTACTTC. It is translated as CSSSLDSHRAGVPYEQYF.

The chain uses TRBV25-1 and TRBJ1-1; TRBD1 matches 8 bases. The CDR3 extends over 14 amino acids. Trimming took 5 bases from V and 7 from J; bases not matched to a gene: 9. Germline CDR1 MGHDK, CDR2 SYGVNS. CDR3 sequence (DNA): TGTGCCAGCAGTACCAGGACAGGGATAGGTGAAGCTTTCTTT. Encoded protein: CASSTRTGIGEAFF.

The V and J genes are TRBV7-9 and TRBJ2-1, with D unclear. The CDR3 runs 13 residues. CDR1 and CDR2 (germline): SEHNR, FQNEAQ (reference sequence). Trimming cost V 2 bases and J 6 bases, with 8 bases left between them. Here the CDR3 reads CASSLMGPNEQFF. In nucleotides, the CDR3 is TGTGCCAGCAGCTTAATGGGCCCCAATGAGCAGTTCTTC.

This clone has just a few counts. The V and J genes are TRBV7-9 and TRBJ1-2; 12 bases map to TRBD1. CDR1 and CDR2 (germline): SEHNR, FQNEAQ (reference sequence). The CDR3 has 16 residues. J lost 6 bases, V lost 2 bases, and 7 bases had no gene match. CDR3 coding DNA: TGTGCCAGCAGCTTATCCGGGACAGGGGGCGCAGATGGCTACACCTTC. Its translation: CASSLSGTGGADGYTF.

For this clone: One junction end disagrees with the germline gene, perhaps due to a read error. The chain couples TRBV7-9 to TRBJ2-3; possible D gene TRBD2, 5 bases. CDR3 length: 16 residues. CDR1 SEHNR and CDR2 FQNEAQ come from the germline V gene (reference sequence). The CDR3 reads CSSSLGLYSSTDTQYF. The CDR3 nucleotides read TGTTCCAGCAGCCTCGGACTCTACTCTAGCACAGATACGCAGTATTTT. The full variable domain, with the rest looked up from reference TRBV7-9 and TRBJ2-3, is DTGVSQNPRHKITKRGQNVTFRCDPISEHNRLYWYRQTLGQGPEFLTYFQNEAQLEKSRLLSDRFSAERPKGSFSTLEIQRTEQGDSAMYLCSSSLGLYSSTDTQYFGPGTRLTVL.